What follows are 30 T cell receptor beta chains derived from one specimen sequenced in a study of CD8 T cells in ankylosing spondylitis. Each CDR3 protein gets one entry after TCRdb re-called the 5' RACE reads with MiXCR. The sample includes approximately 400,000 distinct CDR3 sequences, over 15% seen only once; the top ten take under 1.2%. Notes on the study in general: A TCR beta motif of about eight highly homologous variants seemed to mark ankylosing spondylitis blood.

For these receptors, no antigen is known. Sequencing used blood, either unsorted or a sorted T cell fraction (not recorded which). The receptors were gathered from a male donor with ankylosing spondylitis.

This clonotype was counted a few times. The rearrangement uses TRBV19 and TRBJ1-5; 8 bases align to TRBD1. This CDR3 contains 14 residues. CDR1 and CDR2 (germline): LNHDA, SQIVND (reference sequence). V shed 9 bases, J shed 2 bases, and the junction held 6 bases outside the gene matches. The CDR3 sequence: CASSQQGGNQPQHF. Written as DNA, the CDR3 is TGTGCCAGCAGTCAACAGGGGGGCAATCAGCCCCAGCATTTT.

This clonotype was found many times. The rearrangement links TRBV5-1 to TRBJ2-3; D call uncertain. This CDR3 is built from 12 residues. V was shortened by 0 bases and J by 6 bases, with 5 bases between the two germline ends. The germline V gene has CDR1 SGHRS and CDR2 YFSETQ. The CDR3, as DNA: TGCGCCAGCAGCTTGGAGAGGGATACGCAGTATTTT. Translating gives CASSLERDTQYF.

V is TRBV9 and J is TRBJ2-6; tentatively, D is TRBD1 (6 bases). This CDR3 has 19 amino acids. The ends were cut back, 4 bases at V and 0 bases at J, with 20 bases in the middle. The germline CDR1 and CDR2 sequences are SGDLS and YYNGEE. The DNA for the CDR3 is TGTGCCAGCAGCCCCCACCCCAGGGGAAGGGACTCTGGGGCCAACGTCCTGACTTTC. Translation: CASSPHPRGRDSGANVLTF.

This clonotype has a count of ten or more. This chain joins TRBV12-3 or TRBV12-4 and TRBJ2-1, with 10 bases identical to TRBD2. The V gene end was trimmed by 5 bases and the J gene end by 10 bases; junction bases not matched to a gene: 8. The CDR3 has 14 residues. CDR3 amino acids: CASSPSGRKGEQFF. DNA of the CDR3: TGTGCCAGCAGTCCTAGCGGGAGAAAAGGGGAGCAGTTCTTC.

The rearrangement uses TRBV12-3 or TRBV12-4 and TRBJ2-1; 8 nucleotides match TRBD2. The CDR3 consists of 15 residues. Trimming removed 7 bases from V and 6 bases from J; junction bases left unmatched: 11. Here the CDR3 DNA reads TGTGCCAGCATCCCTACTAGCGGACTACTCAATGAGCAGTTCTTC. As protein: CASIPTSGLLNEQFF.

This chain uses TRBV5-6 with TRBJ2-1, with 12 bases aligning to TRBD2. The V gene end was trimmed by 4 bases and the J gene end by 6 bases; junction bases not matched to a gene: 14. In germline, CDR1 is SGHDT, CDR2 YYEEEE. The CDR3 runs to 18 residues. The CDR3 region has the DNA TGTGCCAGCAGCCCTTCGGCTAGCGGGGGGGACCACCTCAATGAGCAGTTCTTC. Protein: CASSPSASGGDHLNEQFF.

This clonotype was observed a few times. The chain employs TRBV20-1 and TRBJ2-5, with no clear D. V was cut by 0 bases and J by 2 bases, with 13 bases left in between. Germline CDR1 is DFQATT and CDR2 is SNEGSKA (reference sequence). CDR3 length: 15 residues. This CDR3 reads CSARDTGLPQETQYF. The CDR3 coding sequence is TGCAGTGCTAGAGATACGGGTTTACCTCAAGAGACCCAGTACTTC.

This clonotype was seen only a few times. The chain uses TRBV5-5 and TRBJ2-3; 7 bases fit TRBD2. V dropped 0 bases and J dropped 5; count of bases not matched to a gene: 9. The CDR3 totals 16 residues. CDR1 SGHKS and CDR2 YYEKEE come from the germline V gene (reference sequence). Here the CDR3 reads CASSLGQGGIGDTQYF. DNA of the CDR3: TGTGCCAGCAGCTTGGGGCAGGGAGGGATAGGAGATACGCAGTATTTT.

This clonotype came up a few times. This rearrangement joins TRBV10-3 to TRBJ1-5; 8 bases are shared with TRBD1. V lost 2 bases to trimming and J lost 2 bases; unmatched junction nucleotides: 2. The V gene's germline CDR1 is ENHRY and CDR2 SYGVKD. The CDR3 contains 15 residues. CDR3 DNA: TGTGCCATCAGTGAGCTGACAGGGGGCAATCAGCCCCAGCATTTT. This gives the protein CAISELTGGNQPQHF.

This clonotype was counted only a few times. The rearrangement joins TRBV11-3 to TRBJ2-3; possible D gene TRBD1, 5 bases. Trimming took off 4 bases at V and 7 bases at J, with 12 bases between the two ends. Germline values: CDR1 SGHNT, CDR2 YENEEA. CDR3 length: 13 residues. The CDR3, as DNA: TGTGCCAGCAGCTCACAGCAGGGAAATACGCAGTATTTT. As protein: CASSSQQGNTQYF. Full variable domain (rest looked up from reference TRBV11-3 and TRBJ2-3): EAGVVQSPRYKIIEKKQPVAFWCNPISGHNTLYWYLQNLGQGPELLIRYENEEAVDDSQLPKDRFSAERLKGVDSTLKIQPAELGDSAVYLCASSSQQGNTQYFGPGTRLTVL.

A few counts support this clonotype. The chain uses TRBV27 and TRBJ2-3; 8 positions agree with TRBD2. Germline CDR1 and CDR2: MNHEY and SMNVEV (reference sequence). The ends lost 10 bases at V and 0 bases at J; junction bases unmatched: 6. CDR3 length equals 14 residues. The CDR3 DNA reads TGTGCCACCCGAGCGGGAGTTAGCACAGATACGCAGTATTTT. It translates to CATRAGVSTDTQYF.

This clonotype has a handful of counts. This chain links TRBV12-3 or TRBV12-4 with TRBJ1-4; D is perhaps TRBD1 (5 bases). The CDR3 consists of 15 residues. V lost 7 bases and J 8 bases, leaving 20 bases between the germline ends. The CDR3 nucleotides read TGTGCCAGCAAACAAGCCGGGACCACGGGGGAAAAACTGTTTTTT. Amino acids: CASKQAGTTGEKLFF.

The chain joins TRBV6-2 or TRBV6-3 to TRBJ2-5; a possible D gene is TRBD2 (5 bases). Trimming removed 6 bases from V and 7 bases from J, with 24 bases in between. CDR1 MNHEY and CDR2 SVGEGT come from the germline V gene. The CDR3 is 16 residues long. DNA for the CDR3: TGTGCCAGCAGACCAATGGGGTCAGACTACCTGTCGACCCAGTACTTC. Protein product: CASRPMGSDYLSTQYF.

The CDR3 DNA is TGTGCCTGGAGTCCCGGTAGCCACGAAGCTTTCTTT. As protein: CAWSPGSHEAFF. The chain is built from TRBV30 and TRBJ1-1; D uncertain. The ends were cut back, 2 bases at V and 8 bases at J, with 12 bases in the middle. The germline gives CDR1 GTSNPN, CDR2 SVGIG (reference sequence). The CDR3 has 12 residues.

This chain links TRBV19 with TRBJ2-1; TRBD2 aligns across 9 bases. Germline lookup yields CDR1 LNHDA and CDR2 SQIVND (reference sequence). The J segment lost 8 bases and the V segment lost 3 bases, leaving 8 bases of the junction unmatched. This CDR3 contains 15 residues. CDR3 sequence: CASSIQAGGRYEQFF. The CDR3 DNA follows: TGTGCCAGTAGTATCCAAGCGGGAGGAAGGTATGAGCAGTTCTTC.

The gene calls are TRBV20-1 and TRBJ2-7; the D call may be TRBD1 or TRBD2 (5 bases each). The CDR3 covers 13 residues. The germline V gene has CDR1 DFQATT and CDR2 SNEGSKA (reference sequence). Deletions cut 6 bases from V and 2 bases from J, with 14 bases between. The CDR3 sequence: CSARGQRTYEQYF. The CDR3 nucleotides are TGCAGTGCCCGGGGCCAGAGGACCTACGAGCAGTACTTC.

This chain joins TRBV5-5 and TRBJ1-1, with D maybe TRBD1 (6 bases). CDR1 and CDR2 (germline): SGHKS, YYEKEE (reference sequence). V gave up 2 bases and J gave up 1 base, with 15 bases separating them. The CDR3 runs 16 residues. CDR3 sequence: CASSFTGHGSNTEAFF. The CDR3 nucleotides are TGTGCCAGCAGCTTCACAGGGCATGGTTCGAACACTGAAGCTTTCTTT.

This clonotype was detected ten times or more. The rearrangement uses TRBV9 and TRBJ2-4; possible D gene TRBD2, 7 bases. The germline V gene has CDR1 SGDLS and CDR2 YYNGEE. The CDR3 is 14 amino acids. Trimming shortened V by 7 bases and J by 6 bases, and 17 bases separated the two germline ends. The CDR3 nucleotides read TGTGCCAGCGGGGGGGCGGGGAAGTTAAACATTCAGTACTTC. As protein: CASGGAGKLNIQYF.

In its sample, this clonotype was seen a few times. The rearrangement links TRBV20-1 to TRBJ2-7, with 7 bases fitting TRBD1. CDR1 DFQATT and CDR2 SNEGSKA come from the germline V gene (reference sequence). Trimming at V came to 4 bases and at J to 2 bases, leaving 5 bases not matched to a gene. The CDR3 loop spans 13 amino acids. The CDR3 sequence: CSANRGITYEQYF. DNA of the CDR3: TGCAGTGCTAACAGGGGAATCACCTACGAGCAGTACTTC.

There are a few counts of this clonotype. The CDR3 nucleotides are TGCGCCGGCTCACAGGGAGGTTCTGGAAACACCATATATTTT. It yields the protein CAGSQGGSGNTIYF. V gene TRBV10-2 combines with J gene TRBJ1-3; D is possibly TRBD1 (6 bases). This CDR3 is built from 14 residues. The V gene's germline CDR1 is WSHSY and CDR2 SAAADI. Deletions cut 11 bases from V and 1 base from J, with 15 bases between.

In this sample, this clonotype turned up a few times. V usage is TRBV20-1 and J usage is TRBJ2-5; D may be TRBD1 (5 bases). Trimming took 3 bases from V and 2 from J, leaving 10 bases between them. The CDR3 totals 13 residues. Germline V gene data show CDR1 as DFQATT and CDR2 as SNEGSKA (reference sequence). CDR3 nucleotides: TGCAGTGCTAGGCCGGCAGGGCAAGAGACCCAGTACTTC. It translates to CSARPAGQETQYF.

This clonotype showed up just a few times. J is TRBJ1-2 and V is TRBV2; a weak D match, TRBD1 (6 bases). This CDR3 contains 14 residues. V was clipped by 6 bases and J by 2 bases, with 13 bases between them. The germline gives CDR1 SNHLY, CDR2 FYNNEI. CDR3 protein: CASRPTGPNYGYTF. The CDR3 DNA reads TGTGCCAGCAGGCCGACAGGACCAAACTATGGCTACACCTTC.

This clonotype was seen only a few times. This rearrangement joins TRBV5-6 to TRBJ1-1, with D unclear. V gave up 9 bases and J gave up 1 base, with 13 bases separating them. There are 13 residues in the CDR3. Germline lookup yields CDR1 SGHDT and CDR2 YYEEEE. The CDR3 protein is CATSLRANTEAFF. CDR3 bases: TGTGCCACCTCCTTAAGGGCGAACACTGAAGCTTTCTTT.

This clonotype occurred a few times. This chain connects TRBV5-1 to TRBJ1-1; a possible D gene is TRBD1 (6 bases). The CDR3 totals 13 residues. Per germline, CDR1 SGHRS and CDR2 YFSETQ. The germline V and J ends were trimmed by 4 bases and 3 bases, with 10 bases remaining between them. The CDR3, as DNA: TGCGCCAGCAGCCGGGACACCTACACTGAAGCTTTCTTT. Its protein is CASSRDTYTEAFF.

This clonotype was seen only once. CDR3 sequence reads: CASSLAVGAVTQYF. The DNA for the CDR3 is TGCGCCAGCAGCTTGGCAGTGGGGGCAGTTACGCAGTATTTT. V and J are TRBV5-1 and TRBJ2-3, with a tentative D call TRBD1 (6 bases). The CDR3 runs to 14 residues. CDR1 and CDR2 from the germline V gene are SGHRS and YFSETQ. V lost 0 bases to trimming and J lost 8 bases, with 13 bases between them.

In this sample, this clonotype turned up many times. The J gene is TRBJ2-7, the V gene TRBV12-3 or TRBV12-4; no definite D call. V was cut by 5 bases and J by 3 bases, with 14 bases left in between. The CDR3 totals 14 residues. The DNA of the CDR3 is TGTGCCAGCAGTCTCGGGTCGGTGGGCTACGAGCAGTACTTC. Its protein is CASSLGSVGYEQYF.

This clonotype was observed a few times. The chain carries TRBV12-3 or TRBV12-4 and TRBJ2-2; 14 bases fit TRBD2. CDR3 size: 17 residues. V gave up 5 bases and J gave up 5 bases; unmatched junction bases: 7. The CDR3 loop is CASSARLAGGNTGELFF. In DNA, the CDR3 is TGTGCCAGCAGTGCCAGACTAGCGGGAGGGAATACCGGGGAGCTGTTTTTT.

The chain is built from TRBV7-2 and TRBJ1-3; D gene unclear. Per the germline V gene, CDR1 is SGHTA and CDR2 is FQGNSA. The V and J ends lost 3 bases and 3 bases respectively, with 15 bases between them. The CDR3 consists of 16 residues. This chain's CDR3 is CASSLAAGENGNTIYF. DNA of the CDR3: TGTGCCAGCAGCTTGGCTGCAGGAGAGAATGGAAACACCATATATTTT. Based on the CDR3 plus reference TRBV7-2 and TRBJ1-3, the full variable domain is GAGVSQSPSNKVTEKGKDVELRCDPISGHTALYWYRQSLGQGLEFLIYFQGNSAPDKSGLPSDRFSAERTGGSVSTLTIQRTQQEDSAVYLCASSLAAGENGNTIYFGEGSWLTVV.

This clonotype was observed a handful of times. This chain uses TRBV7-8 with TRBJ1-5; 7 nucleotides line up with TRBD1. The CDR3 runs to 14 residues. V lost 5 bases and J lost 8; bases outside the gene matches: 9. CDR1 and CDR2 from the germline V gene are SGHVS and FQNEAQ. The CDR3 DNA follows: TGTGCCAGCAGCCCGCAGGGGGGACTGGAGCCCCAGCATTTT. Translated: CASSPQGGLEPQHF. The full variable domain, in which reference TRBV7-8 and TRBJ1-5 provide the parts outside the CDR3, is GAGVSQSPRYKVAKRGQDVALRCDPISGHVSLFWYQQALGQGPEFLTYFQNEAQLDKSGLPSDRFFAERPEGSVSTLKIQRTQQEDSAVYLCASSPQGGLEPQHFGDGTRLSIL.

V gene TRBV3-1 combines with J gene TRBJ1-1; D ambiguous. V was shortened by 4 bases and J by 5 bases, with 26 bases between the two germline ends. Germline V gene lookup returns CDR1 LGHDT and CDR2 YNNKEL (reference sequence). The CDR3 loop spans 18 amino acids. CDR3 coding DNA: TGTGCCAGCAGCCTTTACACCTTTCGCCCGAACGTTGGGACTGAAGCTTTCTTT. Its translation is CASSLYTFRPNVGTEAFF. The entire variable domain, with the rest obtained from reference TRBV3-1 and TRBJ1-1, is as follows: DTAVSQTPKYLVTQMGNDKSIKCEQNLGHDTMYWYKQDSKKFLKIMFSYNNKELIINETVPNRFSPKSPDKAHLNLHINSLELGDSAVYFCASSLYTFRPNVGTEAFFGQGTRLTVV.